This paragraph reports one T cell receptor (beta chain). Time point noted: recipient sample about 28 days before transplant, after cytoreduction. This sample is drawn from a study of T cell clonotyping in hematopoietic cell transplantation. Measured with immunoSEQ multiplex PCR; TCRdb has only the in-frame clones, and not every one. The sample holds 25,000 to 30,000 clones; 82% are singletons and the top ten take approximately 1.8%. Germline V gives CDR1 MNHEY, CDR2 SVGAGI. Unmatched junction bases numbered 5, after V lost 6 bases and J lost 7 bases. CDR3 length: 12 residues. The chain joins TRBV6-5 to TRBJ1-2; TRBD1 agrees at 7 bases. The starting material was peripheral blood mononuclear cells, obtained before stem cell transplant. The receptor comes from a man between 35 and 55 years old with acute myeloid leukemia. Some clones in this sample may be carry-over from other donors' samples. The CDR3 loop is CASSDDRVGYTF. In DNA form, the CDR3 reads TGTGCCAGCAGCGATGACAGGGTTGGCTACACCTTC.